This T cell receptor (beta chain) appears in the sequencing data of a study of radiotherapy plus CTLA-4 blockade in lung cancer. Background on the study: Disease control was achieved by over 25% of patients, and objective responses by over 15%. General observations from the study: TCR clones of tumor origin grew in blood after radiotherapy plus ipilimumab. According to reports, early shifts in blood T cell clones, alongside interferon-beta, forecast response most accurately.

People whose metastatic non-small-cell lung cancer was chemo-refractory got focal radiation along with CTLA-4 blockade by ipilimumab. As to this clone: Antigen unknown.

This CDR3 comprises 13 residues. Germline assignment: CDR1 SNHLY and CDR2 FYNNEI. J was trimmed by 11 bases and V by 6 bases; bases with no gene match: 10. TCRdb's table, derived via immunoSEQ multiplex PCR, lists solely in-frame clones and lacks some. The table includes tens of thousands of clones, roughly three quarters detected once. This TCR was sampled from a human donor with non-small cell lung cancer who had a complete response to radiotherapy plus ipilimumab. The chain combines TRBV2 with TRBJ1-1; TRBD1 agrees at 9 bases. This specimen was peripheral blood, taken from a patient treated with radiotherapy plus ipilimumab. The CDR3 region has the DNA TGTGCCAGCAGCTTACAGGGGGCAAGAATCGCTTTCTTT. It translates to CASSLQGARIAFF.